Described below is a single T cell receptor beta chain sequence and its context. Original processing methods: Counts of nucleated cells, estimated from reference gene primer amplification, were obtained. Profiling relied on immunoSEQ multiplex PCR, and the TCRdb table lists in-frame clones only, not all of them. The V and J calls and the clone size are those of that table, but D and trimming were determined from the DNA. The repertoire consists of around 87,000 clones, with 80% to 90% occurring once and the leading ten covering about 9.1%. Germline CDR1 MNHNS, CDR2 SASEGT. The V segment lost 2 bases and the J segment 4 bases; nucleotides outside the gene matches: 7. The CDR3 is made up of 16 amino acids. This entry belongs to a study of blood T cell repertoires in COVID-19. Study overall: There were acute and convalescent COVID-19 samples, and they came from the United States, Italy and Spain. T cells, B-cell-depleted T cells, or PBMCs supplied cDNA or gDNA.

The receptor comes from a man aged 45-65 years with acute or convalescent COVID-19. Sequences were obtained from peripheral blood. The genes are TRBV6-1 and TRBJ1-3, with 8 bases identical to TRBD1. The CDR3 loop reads CASSEPRQGWGNTIYF. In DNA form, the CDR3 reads TGTGCCAGCAGTGAACCCCGACAGGGGTGGGGAAACACCATATATTTT.